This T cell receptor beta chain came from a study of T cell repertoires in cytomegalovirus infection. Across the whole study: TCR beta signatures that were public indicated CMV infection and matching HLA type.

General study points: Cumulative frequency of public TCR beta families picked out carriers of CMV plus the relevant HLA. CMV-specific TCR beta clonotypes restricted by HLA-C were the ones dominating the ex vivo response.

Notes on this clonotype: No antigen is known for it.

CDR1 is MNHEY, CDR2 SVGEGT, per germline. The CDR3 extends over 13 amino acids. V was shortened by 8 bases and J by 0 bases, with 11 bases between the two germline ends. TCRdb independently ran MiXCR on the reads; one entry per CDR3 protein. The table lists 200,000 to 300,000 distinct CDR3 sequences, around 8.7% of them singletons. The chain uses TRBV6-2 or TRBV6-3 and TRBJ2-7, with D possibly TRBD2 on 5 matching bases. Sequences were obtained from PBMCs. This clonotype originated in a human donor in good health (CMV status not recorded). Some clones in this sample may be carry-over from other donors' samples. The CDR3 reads CASRPAASYEQYF. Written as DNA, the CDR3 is TGTGCCAGCCGCCCAGCGGCCTCCTACGAGCAGTACTTC.